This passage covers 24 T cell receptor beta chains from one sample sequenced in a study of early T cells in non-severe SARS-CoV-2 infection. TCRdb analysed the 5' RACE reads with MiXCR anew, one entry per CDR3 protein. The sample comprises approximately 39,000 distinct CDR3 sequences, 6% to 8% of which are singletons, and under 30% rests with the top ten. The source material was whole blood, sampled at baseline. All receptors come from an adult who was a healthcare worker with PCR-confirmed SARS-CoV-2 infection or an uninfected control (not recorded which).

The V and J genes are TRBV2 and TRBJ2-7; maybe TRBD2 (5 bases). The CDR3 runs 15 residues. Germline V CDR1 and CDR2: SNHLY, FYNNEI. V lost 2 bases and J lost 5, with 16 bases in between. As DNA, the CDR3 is TGTGCCAGCAGTGAAATAAGAGGGATAAACAACGAGCAGTACTTC. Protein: CASSEIRGINNEQYF.

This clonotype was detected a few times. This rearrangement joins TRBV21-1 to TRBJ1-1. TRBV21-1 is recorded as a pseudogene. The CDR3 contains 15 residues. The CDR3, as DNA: TGTGCCAGCAGCACCGGGAGGGGGGCGAGTACTGAAGCTTTCTTT. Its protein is CASSTGRGASTEAFF.

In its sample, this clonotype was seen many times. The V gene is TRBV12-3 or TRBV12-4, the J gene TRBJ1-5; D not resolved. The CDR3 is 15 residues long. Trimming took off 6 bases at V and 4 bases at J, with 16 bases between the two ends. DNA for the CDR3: TGTGCCAGCAGCTTTCCTGGGGATAGTAATCAGCCCCAGCATTTT. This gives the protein CASSFPGDSNQPQHF.

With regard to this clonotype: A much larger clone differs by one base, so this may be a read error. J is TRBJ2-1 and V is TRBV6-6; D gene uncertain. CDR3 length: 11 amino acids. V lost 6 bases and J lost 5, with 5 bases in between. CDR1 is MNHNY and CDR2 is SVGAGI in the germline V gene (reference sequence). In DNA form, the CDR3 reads TGTGCCAGCAGCCCCAACAATGAGCAGTTCTTC. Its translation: CASSPNNEQFF.

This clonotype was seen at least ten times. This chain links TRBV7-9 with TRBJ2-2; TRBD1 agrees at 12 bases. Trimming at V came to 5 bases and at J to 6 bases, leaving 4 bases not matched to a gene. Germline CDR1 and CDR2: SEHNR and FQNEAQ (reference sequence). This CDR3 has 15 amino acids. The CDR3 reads CASSQGQGASGELFF. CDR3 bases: TGTGCCAGCAGCCAGGGACAGGGGGCGTCCGGGGAGCTGTTTTTT.

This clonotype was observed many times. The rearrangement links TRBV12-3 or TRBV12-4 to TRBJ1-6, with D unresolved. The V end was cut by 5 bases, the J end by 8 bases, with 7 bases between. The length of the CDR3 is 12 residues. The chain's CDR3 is CASSVRDSPLHF. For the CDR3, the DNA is TGTGCCAGCAGTGTGCGGGATTCACCCCTCCACTTT.

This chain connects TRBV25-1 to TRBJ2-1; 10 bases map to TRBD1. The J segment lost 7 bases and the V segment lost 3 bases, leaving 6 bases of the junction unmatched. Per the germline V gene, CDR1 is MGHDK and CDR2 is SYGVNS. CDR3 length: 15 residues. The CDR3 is CASSDPDRGLNEQFF. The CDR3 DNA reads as TGTGCCAGCAGTGATCCTGACAGGGGGCTGAATGAGCAGTTCTTC.

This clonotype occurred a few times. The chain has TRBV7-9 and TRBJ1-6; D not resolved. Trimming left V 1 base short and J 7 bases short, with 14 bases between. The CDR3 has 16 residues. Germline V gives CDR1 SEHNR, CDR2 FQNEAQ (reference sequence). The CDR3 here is CASSLGTGDGNSPLHF. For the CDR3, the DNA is TGTGCCAGCAGCTTAGGGACTGGGGATGGAAATTCACCCCTCCACTTT.

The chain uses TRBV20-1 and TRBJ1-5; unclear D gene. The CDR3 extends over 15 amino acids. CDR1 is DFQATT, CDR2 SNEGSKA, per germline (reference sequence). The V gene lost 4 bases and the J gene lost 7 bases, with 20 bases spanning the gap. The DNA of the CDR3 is TGCAGTGCTACCATTGGCGCCCACGGGTCCCAGCCCCAGCATTTT. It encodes CSATIGAHGSQPQHF.

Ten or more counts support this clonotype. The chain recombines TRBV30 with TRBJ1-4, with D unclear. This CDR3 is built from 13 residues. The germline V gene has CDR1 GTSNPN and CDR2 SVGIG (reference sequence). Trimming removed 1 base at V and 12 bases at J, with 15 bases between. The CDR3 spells CAWSGAESFELFF. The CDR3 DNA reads TGTGCCTGGAGTGGGGCTGAGTCTTTTGAACTGTTTTTT.

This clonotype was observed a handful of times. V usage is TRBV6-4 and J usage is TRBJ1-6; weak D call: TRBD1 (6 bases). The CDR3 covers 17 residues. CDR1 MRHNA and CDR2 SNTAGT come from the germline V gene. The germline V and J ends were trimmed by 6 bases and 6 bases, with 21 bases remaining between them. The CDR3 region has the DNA TGTGCCAGCAGAGAAGTTCCATCGGACAGAAGTAATTCACCCCTCCACTTT. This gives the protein CASREVPSDRSNSPLHF.

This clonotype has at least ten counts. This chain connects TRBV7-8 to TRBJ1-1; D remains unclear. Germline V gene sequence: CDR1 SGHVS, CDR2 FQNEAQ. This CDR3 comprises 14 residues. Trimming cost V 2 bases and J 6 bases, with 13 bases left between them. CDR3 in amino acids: CASSLSLGIAEAFF. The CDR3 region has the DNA TGTGCCAGCAGCTTAAGTTTGGGTATCGCTGAAGCTTTCTTT.

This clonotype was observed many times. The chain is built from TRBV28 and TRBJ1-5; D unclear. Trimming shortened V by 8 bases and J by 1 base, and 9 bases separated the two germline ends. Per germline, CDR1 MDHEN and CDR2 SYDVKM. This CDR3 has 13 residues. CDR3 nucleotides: TGTGCCAGCTGGGTTTCGAGCAATCAGCCCCAGCATTTT. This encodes CASWVSSNQPQHF.

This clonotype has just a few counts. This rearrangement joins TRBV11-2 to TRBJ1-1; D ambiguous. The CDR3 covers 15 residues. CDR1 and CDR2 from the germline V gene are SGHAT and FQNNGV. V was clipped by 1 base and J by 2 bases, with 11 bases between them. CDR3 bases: TGTGCCAGCAGCTTAGTACGGCAGCTTAACACTGAAGCTTTCTTT. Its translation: CASSLVRQLNTEAFF.

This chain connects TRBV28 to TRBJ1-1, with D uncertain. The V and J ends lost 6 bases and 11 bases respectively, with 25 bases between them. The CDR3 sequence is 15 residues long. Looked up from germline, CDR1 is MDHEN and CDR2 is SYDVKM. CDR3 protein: CASSSGLPQRSKAFF. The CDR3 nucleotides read TGTGCCAGCAGCTCTGGACTCCCCCAAAGGTCGAAGGCTTTCTTT.

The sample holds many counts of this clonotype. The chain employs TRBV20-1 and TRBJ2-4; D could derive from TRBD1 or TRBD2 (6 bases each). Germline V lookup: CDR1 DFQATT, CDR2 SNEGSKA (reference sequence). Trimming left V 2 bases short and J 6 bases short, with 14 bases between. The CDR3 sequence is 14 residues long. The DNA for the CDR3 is TGCAGTGCTAGACTTGGGGGGCCCGGAAACATTCAGTACTTC. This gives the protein CSARLGGPGNIQYF.

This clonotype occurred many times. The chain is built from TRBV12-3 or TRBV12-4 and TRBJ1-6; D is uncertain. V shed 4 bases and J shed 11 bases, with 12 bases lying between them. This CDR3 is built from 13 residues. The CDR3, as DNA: TGTGCCAGCAGTTCTAGGGAATTGGCACCCCTCCACTTT. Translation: CASSSRELAPLHF.

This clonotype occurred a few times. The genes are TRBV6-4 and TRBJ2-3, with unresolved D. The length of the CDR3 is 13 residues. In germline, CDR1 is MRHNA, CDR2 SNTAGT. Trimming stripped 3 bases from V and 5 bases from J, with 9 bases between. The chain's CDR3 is CASSEWRGDTQYF. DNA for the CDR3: TGTGCCAGCAGTGAGTGGAGAGGAGATACGCAGTATTTT.

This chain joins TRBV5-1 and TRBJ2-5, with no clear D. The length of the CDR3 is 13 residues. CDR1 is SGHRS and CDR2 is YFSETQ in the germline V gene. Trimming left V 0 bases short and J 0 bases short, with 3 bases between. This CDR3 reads CASSLEYQETQYF. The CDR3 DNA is TGCGCCAGCAGCTTGGAGTACCAAGAGACCCAGTACTTC. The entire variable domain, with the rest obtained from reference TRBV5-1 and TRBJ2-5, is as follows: KAGVTQTPRYLIKTRGQQVTLSCSPISGHRSVSWYQQTPGQGLQFLFEYFSETQRNKGNFPGRFSGRQFSNSRSEMNVSTLELGDSALYLCASSLEYQETQYFGPGTRLLVL.

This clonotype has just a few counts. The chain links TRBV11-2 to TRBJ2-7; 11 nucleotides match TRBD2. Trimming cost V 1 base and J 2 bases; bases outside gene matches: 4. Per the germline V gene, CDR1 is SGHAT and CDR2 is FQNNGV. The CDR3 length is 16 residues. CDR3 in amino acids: CASSLGGSGRAYEQYF. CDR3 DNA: TGTGCCAGCAGCTTAGGTGGTAGCGGGAGGGCCTACGAGCAGTACTTC.

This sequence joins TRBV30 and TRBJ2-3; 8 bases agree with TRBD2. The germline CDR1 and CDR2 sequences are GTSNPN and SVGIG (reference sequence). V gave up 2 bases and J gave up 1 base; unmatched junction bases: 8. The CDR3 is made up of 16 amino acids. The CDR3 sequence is CAWSPDISGGTDTQYF. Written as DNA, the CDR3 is TGTGCCTGGAGTCCCGACATTAGCGGGGGCACAGATACGCAGTATTTT.

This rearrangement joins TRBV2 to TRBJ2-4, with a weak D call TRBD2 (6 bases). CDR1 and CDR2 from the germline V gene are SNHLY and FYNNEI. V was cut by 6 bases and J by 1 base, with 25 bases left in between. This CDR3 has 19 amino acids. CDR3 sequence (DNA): TGTGCCAGCAGGCCGTCTGTACTAGCCCAGTATGGGGCCAAAAACATTCAGTACTTC. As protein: CASRPSVLAQYGAKNIQYF.

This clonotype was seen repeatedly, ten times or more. The CDR3 sequence: CASSIQGEGTEAFF. The CDR3 DNA sequence: TGCGCCAGCAGCATACAGGGGGAGGGCACTGAAGCTTTCTTT. V and J are TRBV5-1 and TRBJ1-1; 8 nucleotides align to TRBD1. The CDR3 consists of 14 residues. J gave up 4 bases and V 4 bases, and 6 bases lay outside the gene matches. CDR1 is SGHRS, CDR2 YFSETQ, per germline.

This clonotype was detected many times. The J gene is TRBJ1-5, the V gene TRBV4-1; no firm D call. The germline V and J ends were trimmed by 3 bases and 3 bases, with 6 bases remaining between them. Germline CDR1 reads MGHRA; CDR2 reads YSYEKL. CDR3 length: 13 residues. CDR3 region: CASSQGNNQPQHF. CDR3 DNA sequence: TGCGCCAGCAGCCAGGGTAACAATCAGCCCCAGCATTTT.